A selection of T cell receptor beta chains follows, all from one sample in a study of T cell clusters in autoimmune cytopenias. TCRdb re-called the multiplex PCR reads, yielding one record per CDR3 amino acid sequence without DNA. The sample holds about 4,900 distinct CDR3 sequences. Sequencing used peripheral blood. Receptors were obtained from a human donor with an autoimmune cytopenia or autoimmune hepatitis (not recorded which). The CDR3 runs from the conserved cysteine through the conserved F or W. The order of the fields is J gene, V gene, clone size, CDR3 length, CDR3 protein. Clone size is shown for a subset of rows, as once, few, many or a class of expanded clone.

j_call: TRBJ1-6; v_call: TRBV7-9; clone_size: medium-sized; cdr3_length: 14; cdr3_aa: CASSLRTDNSPLHF
j_call: TRBJ2-1; v_call: TRBV12-3/TRBV12-4; clone_size: large; cdr3_length: 18; cdr3_aa: CASSFGDRGGHGQDEQFF
j_call: TRBJ2-2; v_call: TRBV11-2; clone_size: medium-sized; cdr3_length: 17; cdr3_aa: CASSLVTSGGGTGELFF
j_call: TRBJ2-7; v_call: TRBV6-5; clone_size: NA; cdr3_length: 15; cdr3_aa: CASSYQPREPYEQYF
j_call: TRBJ2-7; v_call: TRBV6-2/TRBV6-3; clone_size: NA; cdr3_length: 13; cdr3_aa: CASRTGRAGEQYF
j_call: TRBJ2-1; v_call: TRBV27; clone_size: NA; cdr3_length: 13; cdr3_aa: CASSFLGNNEQFF
j_call: TRBJ1-3; v_call: TRBV20-1; clone_size: NA; cdr3_length: 18; cdr3_aa: CSARDQWVGKNSGNTIYF
j_call: TRBJ1-1; v_call: TRBV6-5; clone_size: medium-sized; cdr3_length: 15; cdr3_aa: CASRLDRGVNTEAFF
j_call: TRBJ1-5; v_call: TRBV19; clone_size: medium-sized; cdr3_length: 14; cdr3_aa: CASSIGRGTQPQHF
j_call: TRBJ2-7; v_call: TRBV12-3/TRBV12-4; clone_size: NA; cdr3_length: 13; cdr3_aa: CASSLRGVNEQFF
j_call: TRBJ2-2; v_call: TRBV24-1; clone_size: NA; cdr3_length: 16; cdr3_aa: CATSDAGQGNTGELFF
j_call: TRBJ1-2; v_call: TRBV14; clone_size: NA; cdr3_length: 13; cdr3_aa: CASSQVMGLGYTF
j_call: TRBJ2-2; v_call: TRBV5-4; clone_size: NA; cdr3_length: 17; cdr3_aa: CASSLSRGGLGTGELFF
j_call: TRBJ2-2; v_call: TRBV7-3; clone_size: NA; cdr3_length: 14; cdr3_aa: CASSASASSGELFF
j_call: TRBJ2-7; v_call: TRBV20-1; clone_size: NA; cdr3_length: 15; cdr3_aa: CSARGMITGPYEQYF
j_call: TRBJ1-5; v_call: TRBV6-1; clone_size: medium-sized; cdr3_length: 13; cdr3_aa: CASSEGGNQPQHF
j_call: TRBJ2-3; v_call: TRBV7-9; clone_size: large; cdr3_length: 17; cdr3_aa: CASDQVMTGTGTDTQYF
j_call: TRBJ2-3; v_call: TRBV7-2; clone_size: medium-sized; cdr3_length: 15; cdr3_aa: CASSLEWGGPDTQYF
j_call: TRBJ2-3; v_call: TRBV5-1; clone_size: NA; cdr3_length: 17; cdr3_aa: CASSFSRTPRSTDTQYF